The text below deals with one T cell receptor (beta chain). The data belong to a study of shared clonotypes between healthy human individuals. The data were produced by immunoSEQ multiplex PCR, yet TCRdb's version contains in-frame clones alone and is incomplete. The data show over 2 million clones, 90% to 95% seen once. The sample was naive CD4+ T cells sorted from blood. This sample's subset: CD45RA+ positively selected. This receptor was identified in a man between 18 and 35 years old in good health.

CDR3 DNA: TGTGCCAGCATTTTACGACCAGAGCTGAACACTGAAGCTTTCTTT. This codes for CASILRPELNTEAFF. The rearrangement uses TRBV6-5 and TRBJ1-1; no firm D call. CDR1 and CDR2 (germline): MNHEY, SVGAGI. The CDR3 is 15 residues long. Between the trimmed V and J ends, which lost 7 bases and 0 bases, there was a span of 15 bases.